A single sample gave rise to the 3 T cell receptor beta chains below, sequenced in a study of T cells in localized non-small cell lung cancer. The assay was immunoSEQ multiplex PCR, and TCRdb's table has in-frame clones only and misses some. The sample comprises tens of thousands of clones, about 90% of which are singletons, and roughly 2.5% rests with the top ten. The source material was peripheral blood, sampled before any cancer treatment. All receptors come from a woman aged 35-70 years with stage I lung adenocarcinoma.

The V call is TRBV7-8, the J call TRBJ1-1; D remains ambiguous. CDR1 is SGHVS, CDR2 FQNEAQ, per germline. This CDR3 contains 14 residues. V was clipped by 1 base and J by 2 bases, with 8 bases between them. The CDR3 sequence: CASSLVTGNTEAFF. The CDR3 nucleotides are TGTGCCAGCAGCTTAGTGACGGGAAACACTGAAGCTTTCTTT.

The gene calls are TRBV5-1 and TRBJ1-1; D is undetermined. Trimming left V 0 bases short and J 5 bases short, with 11 bases between. CDR1 is SGHRS and CDR2 is YFSETQ in the germline V gene. The CDR3 consists of 14 residues. CDR3 sequence reads: CASSLVKGGTEAFF. CDR3 in DNA: TGCGCCAGCAGCTTGGTTAAGGGTGGTACTGAAGCTTTCTTT.

The CDR3 loop reads CASSSDSLGEQYF. The CDR3 DNA follows: TGTGCCAGCAGCTCGGACAGCCTGGGGGAGCAGTACTTC. This chain connects TRBV7-6 to TRBJ2-7; perhaps TRBD1 as D (6 bases). CDR3 size: 13 residues. V was cut by 4 bases and J by 7 bases, with 14 bases left in between. Germline V gene data show CDR1 as SGHVS and CDR2 as FNYEAQ. The entire variable domain, with the rest obtained from reference TRBV7-6 and TRBJ2-7, is as follows: GAGVSQSPRYKVTKRGQDVALRCDPISGHVSLYWYRQALGQGPEFLTYFNYEAQQDKSGLPNDRFSAERPEGSISTLTIQRTEQRDSAMYRCASSSDSLGEQYFGPGTRLTVT.